Following are 27 T cell receptor beta chains from one sample sequenced in a study of CD8 T cells in ankylosing spondylitis. In TCRdb, the 5' RACE reads were re-called with MiXCR into one record per CDR3 protein. The sample contains a few hundred thousand distinct CDR3 sequences, roughly a quarter of which appear only once. The material sequenced was blood, either unsorted or a sorted T cell fraction (not recorded which). The receptors here all came from a male donor with ankylosing spondylitis or in good health (not recorded which).

This clonotype was detected many times. V is TRBV3-1 and J is TRBJ2-5; TRBD1 matches at 7 bases. This CDR3 is built from 14 residues. Germline V gene lookup returns CDR1 LGHDT and CDR2 YNNKEL (reference sequence). Unmatched junction bases numbered 3, after V lost 3 bases and J lost 2 bases. The CDR3 nucleotides are TGTGCCAGCAGCCACCTCAGGGGGCAAGAGACCCAGTACTTC. Its protein is CASSHLRGQETQYF.

The V gene is TRBV12-3 or TRBV12-4, the J gene TRBJ2-3; 7 bases map to TRBD2. The CDR3 extends over 13 amino acids. The V gene end was trimmed by 4 bases and the J gene end by 5 bases; junction bases not matched to a gene: 3. This chain's CDR3 is CASSSGGGDTQYF. The CDR3 DNA reads TGTGCCAGCAGTTCGGGGGGTGGAGATACGCAGTATTTT.

The chain carries TRBV7-2 and TRBJ2-7; D not certain. Germline lookup yields CDR1 SGHTA and CDR2 FQGNSA. The CDR3 consists of 12 residues. V was pared by 2 bases and J by 2 bases, with 4 bases between. CDR3 DNA sequence: TGTGCCAGCAGCTTACGGACCTACGAGCAGTACTTC. This gives the protein CASSLRTYEQYF.

CDR3 loop: CSARDAASGGLQETQYF. As DNA, the CDR3 is TGCAGTGCTAGAGACGCCGCTAGCGGGGGGCTCCAAGAGACCCAGTACTTC. The rearrangement uses TRBV20-1 and TRBJ2-5; TRBD2 agrees at 11 bases. Germline V gene sequence: CDR1 DFQATT, CDR2 SNEGSKA (reference sequence). The CDR3 has 17 amino acids. V was clipped by 0 bases and J by 1 base; unmatched bases: 7.

This clonotype occurred a few times. This rearrangement joins TRBV20-1 to TRBJ2-7, with TRBD2 matching 7 bases. Germline V CDR1 and CDR2: DFQATT, SNEGSKA (reference sequence). This CDR3 spans 14 amino acids. The V segment lost 4 bases and the J segment 1 base; nucleotides outside the gene matches: 7. DNA for the CDR3: TGCAGTGCTAATTTATTCGGGGGGTCCTACGAGCAGTACTTC. Residues: CSANLFGGSYEQYF.

Ten or more counts support this clonotype. CDR3 residues: CASSLGGANYNSPLHF. CDR3 coding DNA: TGTGCCAGCAGTTTGGGGGGGGCCAACTATAATTCACCCCTCCACTTT. The chain is built from TRBV12-3 or TRBV12-4 and TRBJ1-6; possibly TRBD1 for D (6 bases). The CDR3 is 16 residues long. The V end was cut by 3 bases, the J end by 3 bases, with 12 bases between.

This clonotype was detected many times. The V gene is TRBV28, the J gene TRBJ2-5; D is tentatively TRBD1 or TRBD2 (5 bases each). Trimming left V 7 bases short and J 3 bases short, with 24 bases between. CDR3 length equals 17 residues. Germline lookup yields CDR1 MDHEN and CDR2 SYDVKM. The CDR3 DNA reads TGTGCCAGCACGTCAGGGAGTACAGTCCCACACGAAGAGACCCAGTACTTC. Its protein product is CASTSGSTVPHEETQYF. The full variable domain, completed using reference TRBV28 and TRBJ2-5, is DVKVTQSSRYLVKRTGEKVFLECVQDMDHENMFWYRQDPGLGLRLIYFSYDVKMKEKGDIPEGYSVSREKKERFSLILESASTNQTSMYLCASTSGSTVPHEETQYFGPGTRLLVL.

The chain links TRBV20-1 to TRBJ1-1, with D tentatively TRBD1 (5 bases). The CDR3 consists of 14 residues. Germline V CDR1 and CDR2: DFQATT, SNEGSKA (reference sequence). Trimming stripped 1 base from V and 1 base from J, with 10 bases between. The CDR3 DNA sequence: TGCAGTGCTAGAGCAGGGCCCGCGAACACTGAAGCTTTCTTT. This sequence encodes CSARAGPANTEAFF.

Many counts were recorded for this clonotype. V usage is TRBV7-3 and J usage is TRBJ2-3; 7 nucleotides align to TRBD2. Germline V gene sequence: CDR1 SGHTA, CDR2 FQGTGA. The CDR3 contains 16 residues. J lost 5 bases, V lost 2 bases, and 10 bases had no gene match. CDR3 sequence (DNA): TGTGCCAGCAGCTTAGGGGAGGGAGTATGGCAAGATACGCAGTATTTT. Amino acids: CASSLGEGVWQDTQYF. The entire variable domain, with the rest obtained from reference TRBV7-3 and TRBJ2-3, is as follows: GAGVSQTPSNKVTEKGKYVELRCDPISGHTALYWYRQSLGQGPEFLIYFQGTGAADDSGLPNDRFFAVRPEGSVSTLKIQRTERGDSAVYLCASSLGEGVWQDTQYFGPGTRLTVL.

This clonotype showed up just a few times. The chain joins TRBV12-3 or TRBV12-4 to TRBJ2-5; unclear D gene. The CDR3 has 13 residues. V was cut by 6 bases and J by 1 base, with 9 bases left in between. The CDR3: CASRRWIQETQYF. CDR3 in DNA: TGTGCCAGCAGGCGCTGGATCCAAGAGACCCAGTACTTC.

This chain uses TRBV11-2 with TRBJ2-1; 7 bases agree with TRBD1. The CDR3 sequence is 18 residues long. Germline V gives CDR1 SGHAT, CDR2 FQNNGV. With V trimmed by 5 bases and J by 0 bases, 13 bases remained unmatched. CDR3 sequence reads: CASSVSPDRLSSYNEQFF. Here the CDR3 DNA reads TGTGCCAGCAGCGTATCCCCGGACAGGCTTAGCTCCTACAATGAGCAGTTCTTC.

This clonotype was recorded many times. This rearrangement joins TRBV20-1 to TRBJ2-5; D is ambiguous. Between the trimmed V and J ends, which lost 3 bases and 2 bases, there was a span of 7 bases. The CDR3 length is 12 residues. Germline V gives CDR1 DFQATT, CDR2 SNEGSKA (reference sequence). The CDR3 bases are TGCAGTGCTAGGCTGGATCAAGAGACCCAGTACTTC. This sequence encodes CSARLDQETQYF.

In this sample, this clonotype turned up a few times. The CDR3 here is CASSGLFVTDTQYF. DNA of the CDR3: TGTGCCAGCAGTGGGCTTTTTGTAACAGATACGCAGTATTTT. V usage is TRBV25-1 and J usage is TRBJ2-3; D not certain. Germline CDR1 reads MGHDK; CDR2 reads SYGVNS. The CDR3 covers 14 residues. V was trimmed by 4 bases and J by 3 bases, leaving 11 bases between them.

V usage is TRBV4-2 and J usage is TRBJ2-2, with a tentative D call TRBD2 (5 bases). The germline V and J ends were trimmed by 3 bases and 8 bases, with 10 bases remaining between them. Germline CDR1 reads LGHNA; CDR2 reads YNFKEQ. The CDR3 is made up of 13 amino acids. The chain's CDR3 is CASSHPGNGELFF. In nucleotides, the CDR3 is TGTGCCAGCAGCCACCCCGGGAATGGGGAGCTGTTTTTT.

The sample holds a few counts of this clonotype. V is TRBV10-3 and J is TRBJ2-7; the D is unclear. Germline V gene data show CDR1 as ENHRY and CDR2 as SYGVKD. Between the trimmed V and J ends, which lost 0 bases and 7 bases, there was a span of 10 bases. CDR3 length: 13 amino acids. The CDR3 protein is CAISESTGREQYF. The CDR3 DNA follows: TGTGCCATCAGTGAGTCGACGGGCAGGGAGCAGTACTTC.

The chain couples TRBV2 to TRBJ2-2; weak D call: TRBD2 (6 bases). Trimming cost V 6 bases and J 0 bases, with 14 bases left between them. This CDR3 spans 16 amino acids. Germline V gene lookup returns CDR1 SNHLY and CDR2 FYNNEI. CDR3 bases: TGTGCCAGCAGCTCCGGAGGGGCGCCGAACACCGGGGAGCTGTTTTTT. As protein: CASSSGGAPNTGELFF.

V is TRBV20-1 and J is TRBJ2-5; 9 bases map to TRBD2. Germline trimming cut 5 bases from V and 3 bases from J; bases unmatched to any gene: 7. The CDR3 is made up of 14 amino acids. The germline gives CDR1 DFQATT, CDR2 SNEGSKA (reference sequence). The CDR3 spells CSAGRGGAEETQYF. The CDR3 region has the DNA TGCAGTGCTGGGCGCGGGGGGGCAGAAGAGACCCAGTACTTC.

Many counts were recorded for this clonotype. This rearrangement joins TRBV20-1 to TRBJ1-2, with a weak D call TRBD1 (5 bases). The CDR3 is 16 amino acids. The germline CDR1 and CDR2 sequences are DFQATT and SNEGSKA (reference sequence). V lost 2 bases to trimming and J lost 3 bases, with 19 bases between them. CDR3 sequence (DNA): TGCAGTGCTAGAACGAGGCAGGGTGTCGCTGACTATGGCTACACCTTC. Translation: CSARTRQGVADYGYTF.

This clonotype showed up many times. The chain combines TRBV20-1 with TRBJ2-3, with D perhaps TRBD1 or TRBD2 (5 bases each). V was clipped by 1 base and J by 3 bases, with 8 bases between them. This CDR3 region has 13 residues. Germline V gene data show CDR1 as DFQATT and CDR2 as SNEGSKA (reference sequence). The CDR3 nucleotides read TGCAGTGCTAGAGGGGGACGTACAGATACGCAGTATTTT. Residues: CSARGGRTDTQYF.

The chain combines TRBV5-3 with TRBJ1-6; TRBD1 matches at 7 bases. TRBV5-3 counts as an open reading frame of uncertain function. There are 18 residues in the CDR3. V shed 1 base, J shed 0 bases, and the junction held 7 bases outside the gene matches. CDR3 DNA sequence: TGTGCCAGAAGCTTGAGGCGGGACAGCAGCTCCTATAATTCACCCCTCCACTTT. The encoded protein is CARSLRRDSSSYNSPLHF.

The rearrangement links TRBV19 to TRBJ2-1, with 8 bases aligning to TRBD2. V dropped 11 bases and J dropped 8; count of bases not matched to a gene: 14. This CDR3 is 14 amino acids long. In germline, CDR1 is LNHDA, CDR2 SQIVND (reference sequence). CDR3 nucleotides: TGTGCCCCAGACATGTCGGGGGGGCCGCATGAGCAGTTCTTC. This encodes CAPDMSGGPHEQFF.

This clonotype was detected only a few times. J is TRBJ2-1 and V is TRBV20-1, with 7 bases lining up with TRBD1. CDR1 DFQATT and CDR2 SNEGSKA come from the germline V gene (reference sequence). The CDR3 sequence is 16 residues long. J lost 6 bases, V lost 6 bases, and 17 bases had no gene match. CDR3 nucleotides: TGCAGTGCGGTTCCATACAGGGGATCTTCTTCCAATGAGCAGTTCTTC. It specifies CSAVPYRGSSSNEQFF.

This clonotype was seen only a few times. The chain combines TRBV5-1 with TRBJ2-7; maybe TRBD1 (5 bases). V lost 5 bases to trimming and J lost 10 bases, with 19 bases between them. The germline V gene has CDR1 SGHRS and CDR2 YFSETQ. The CDR3 contains 13 residues. The CDR3 loop is CASSQAQGARQYF. The CDR3, as DNA: TGCGCCAGCAGTCAAGCACAAGGGGCGAGACAGTACTTC.

The table lists this clonotype with many counts. The rearrangement uses TRBV5-1 and TRBJ2-3; 9 positions agree with TRBD2. The CDR3 is 17 amino acids. The germline gives CDR1 SGHRS, CDR2 YFSETQ. J lost 2 bases, V lost 2 bases, and 9 bases had no gene match. The CDR3 DNA reads TGCGCCAGCAGCTTACTTTTAGCGGGGGACTCCACAGATACGCAGTATTTT. This codes for CASSLLLAGDSTDTQYF.

This clonotype occurred once. The CDR3, as DNA: TGCAGCGTTGAACCCCAGGGCTCTGGGGCCAACGTCCTGACTTTC. Amino acid sequence: CSVEPQGSGANVLTF. The chain employs TRBV29-1 and TRBJ2-6; D might be TRBD1 (5 bases). V gave up 2 bases and J gave up 0 bases, with 8 bases separating them. The germline gives CDR1 SQVTM, CDR2 ANQGSEA. There are 15 residues in the CDR3. The full variable domain, its missing parts supplied by reference TRBV29-1 and TRBJ2-6, is SAVISQKPSRDICQRGTSLTIQCQVDSQVTMMFWYRQQPGQSLTLIATANQGSEATYESGFVIDKFPISRPNLTFSTLTVSNMSPEDSSIYLCSVEPQGSGANVLTFGAGSRLTVL.

Ten or more counts support this clonotype. The chain employs TRBV28 and TRBJ1-3; D remains unclear. Trimming left V 1 base short and J 7 bases short, with 14 bases between. The CDR3 is 15 amino acids. CDR1 is MDHEN and CDR2 is SYDVKM in the germline V gene. Written as DNA, the CDR3 is TGTGCCAGCAGTTTATCATGGCAGGAGGCGAACACCATATATTTT. This gives the protein CASSLSWQEANTIYF.

The sample holds a few counts of this clonotype. The V gene is TRBV29-1, the J gene TRBJ1-4; D remains ambiguous. This CDR3 contains 12 residues. With 5 bases removed from V and 6 bases from J, the gap between germline ends came to 10 bases. Germline V CDR1 and CDR2: SQVTM, ANQGSEA. The CDR3 loop is CSVLVGDEKLFF. The CDR3 region has the DNA TGCAGCGTTCTAGTCGGCGATGAAAAACTGTTTTTT. Full variable domain (missing parts from reference TRBV29-1 and TRBJ1-4): SAVISQKPSRDICQRGTSLTIQCQVDSQVTMMFWYRQQPGQSLTLIATANQGSEATYESGFVIDKFPISRPNLTFSTLTVSNMSPEDSSIYLCSVLVGDEKLFFGSGTQLSVL.